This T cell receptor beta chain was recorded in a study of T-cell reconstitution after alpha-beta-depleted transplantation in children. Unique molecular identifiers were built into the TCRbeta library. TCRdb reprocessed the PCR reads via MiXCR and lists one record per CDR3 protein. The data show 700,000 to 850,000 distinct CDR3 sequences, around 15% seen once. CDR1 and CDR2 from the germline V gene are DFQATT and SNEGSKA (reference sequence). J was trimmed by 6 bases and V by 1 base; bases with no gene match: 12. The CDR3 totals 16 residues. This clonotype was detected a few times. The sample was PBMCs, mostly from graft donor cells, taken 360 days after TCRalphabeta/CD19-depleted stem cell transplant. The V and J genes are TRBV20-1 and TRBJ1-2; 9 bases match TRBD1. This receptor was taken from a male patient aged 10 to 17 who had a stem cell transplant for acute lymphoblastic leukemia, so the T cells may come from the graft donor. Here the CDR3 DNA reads TGCAGTGCTAGAGTCGGCCATAGGGACAGGGCGAATGGCTACACCTTC. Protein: CSARVGHRDRANGYTF.